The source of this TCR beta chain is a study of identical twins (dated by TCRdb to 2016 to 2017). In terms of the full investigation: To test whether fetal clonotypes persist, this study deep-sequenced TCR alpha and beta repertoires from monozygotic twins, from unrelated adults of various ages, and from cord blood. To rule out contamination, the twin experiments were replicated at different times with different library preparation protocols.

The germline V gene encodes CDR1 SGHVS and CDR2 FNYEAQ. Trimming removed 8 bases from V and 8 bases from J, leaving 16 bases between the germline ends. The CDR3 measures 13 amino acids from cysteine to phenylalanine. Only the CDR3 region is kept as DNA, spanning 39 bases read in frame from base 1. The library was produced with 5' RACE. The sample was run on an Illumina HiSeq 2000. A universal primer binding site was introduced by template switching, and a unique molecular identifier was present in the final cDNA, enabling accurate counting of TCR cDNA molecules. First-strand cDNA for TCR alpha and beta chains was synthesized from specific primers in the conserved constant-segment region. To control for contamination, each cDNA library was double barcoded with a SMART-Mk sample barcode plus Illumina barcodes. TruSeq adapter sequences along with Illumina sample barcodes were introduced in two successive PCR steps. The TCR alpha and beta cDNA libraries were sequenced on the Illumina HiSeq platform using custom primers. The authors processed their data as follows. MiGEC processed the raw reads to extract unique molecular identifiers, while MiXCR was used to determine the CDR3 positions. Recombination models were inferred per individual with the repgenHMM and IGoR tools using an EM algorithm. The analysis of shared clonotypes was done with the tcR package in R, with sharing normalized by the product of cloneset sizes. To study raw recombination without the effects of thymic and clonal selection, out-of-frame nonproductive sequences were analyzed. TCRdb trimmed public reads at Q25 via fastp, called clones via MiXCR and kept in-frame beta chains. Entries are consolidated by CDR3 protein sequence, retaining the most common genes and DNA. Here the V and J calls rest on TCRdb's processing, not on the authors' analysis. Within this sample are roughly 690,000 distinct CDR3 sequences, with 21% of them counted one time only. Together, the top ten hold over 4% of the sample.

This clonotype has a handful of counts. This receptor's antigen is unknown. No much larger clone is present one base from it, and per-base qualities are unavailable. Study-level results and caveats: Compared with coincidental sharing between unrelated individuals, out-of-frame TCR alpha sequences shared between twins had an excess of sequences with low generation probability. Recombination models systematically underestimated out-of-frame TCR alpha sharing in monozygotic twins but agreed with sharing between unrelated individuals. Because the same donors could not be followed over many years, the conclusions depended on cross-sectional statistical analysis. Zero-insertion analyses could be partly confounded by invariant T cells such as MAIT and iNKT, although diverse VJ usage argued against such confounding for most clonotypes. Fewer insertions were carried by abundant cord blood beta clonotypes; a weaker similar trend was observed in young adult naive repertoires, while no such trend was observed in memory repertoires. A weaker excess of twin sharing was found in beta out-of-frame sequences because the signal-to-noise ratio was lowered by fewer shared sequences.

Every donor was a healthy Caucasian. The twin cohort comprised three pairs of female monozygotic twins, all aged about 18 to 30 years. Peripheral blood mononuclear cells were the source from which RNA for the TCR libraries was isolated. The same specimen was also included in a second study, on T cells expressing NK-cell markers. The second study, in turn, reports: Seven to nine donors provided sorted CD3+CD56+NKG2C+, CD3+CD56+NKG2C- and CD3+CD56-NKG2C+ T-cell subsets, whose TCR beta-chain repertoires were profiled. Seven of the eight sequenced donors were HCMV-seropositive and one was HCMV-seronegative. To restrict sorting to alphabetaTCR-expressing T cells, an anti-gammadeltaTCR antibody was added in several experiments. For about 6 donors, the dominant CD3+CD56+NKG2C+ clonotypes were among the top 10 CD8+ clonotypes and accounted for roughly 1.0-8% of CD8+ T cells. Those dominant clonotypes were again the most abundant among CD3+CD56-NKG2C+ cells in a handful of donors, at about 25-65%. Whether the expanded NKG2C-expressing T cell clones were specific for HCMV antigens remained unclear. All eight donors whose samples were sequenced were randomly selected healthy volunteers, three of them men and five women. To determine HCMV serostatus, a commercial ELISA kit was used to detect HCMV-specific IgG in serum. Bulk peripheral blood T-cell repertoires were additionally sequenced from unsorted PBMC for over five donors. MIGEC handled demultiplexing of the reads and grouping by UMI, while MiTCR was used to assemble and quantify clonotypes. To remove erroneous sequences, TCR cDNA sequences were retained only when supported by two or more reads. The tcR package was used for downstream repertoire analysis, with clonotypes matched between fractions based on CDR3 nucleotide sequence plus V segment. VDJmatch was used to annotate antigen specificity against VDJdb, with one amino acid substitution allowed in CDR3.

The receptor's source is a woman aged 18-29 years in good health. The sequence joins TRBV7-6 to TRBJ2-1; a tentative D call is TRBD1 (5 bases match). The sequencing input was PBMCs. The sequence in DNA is TGTGCCAGCTCCTGGCGTTGGGGCCATGAGCAGTTCTTC. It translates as CASSWRWGHEQFF.